This TCR beta chain came from a study of blood T cell repertoires in COVID-19 (TCRdb year 2020). About the study as a whole: Collaborator samples came from the United States, Italy and Spain and covered acute and convalescent phases of COVID-19. The material from the prospective study consisted of cDNA or gDNA derived from T cells, B-cell-depleted T cells, or PBMCs. Deeply sampled blood TCRbeta repertoires from subjects exposed to, actively infected with, or recovered from COVID-19 were included in the dataset. The repertoires were released in a freely available public database intended as a resource for research on the immune response to SARS-CoV-2. The samples were drawn from the first 160 participants of the ongoing ImmuneRACE study and from 1,254 subjects provided by 6 global collaborators. A de-identified subject ID, COVID-19 status, age in years and sex were almost always included in the sample metadata. Where HLA class I and class II types were available, the types were taken from metadata supplied by the sample provider, not from assay-based typing. The research as a whole found: The amount of clinical and demographic metadata varied by source and participant and was provided uncurated.

One collaborating source in Seattle enrolled patients while the patients were actively infected and followed the patients over time throughout the course of disease. Whole blood was collected in K2EDTA tubes by collaborating institutions according to the institutions' own protocols. For TCRbeta analysis, collaborators shipped samples in one of three forms: frozen whole blood, isolated PBMCs, or DNA extracted from either of those sample types. TCRbeta CDR3 regions were amplified from genomic DNA using the immunoSEQ Assay, a bias-controlled multiplex PCR. Concerning the study's data processing: The number of nucleated cells in each sample was estimated from the amplification of reference gene primers within the assay. To quantify the absolute abundance of each unique TCRbeta CDR3 rearrangement, sequence reads were collapsed and filtered. For each sample, productive Simpson clonality was calculated as the square root of Simpson's diversity index over productive rearrangements. The table comes from immuneACCESS by way of TCRdb, which keeps in-frame sequences with V and J called. Part of the clones is missing from these tables; in studies checked, under half for an unresolved V gene and the rest for unknown reasons. The V and J calls and clone size are taken from that table; D and trimming were inferred from the DNA. The sample table holds about 100,000 clones, of which around nine tenths were seen once. The ten largest make up roughly 4.2% of the sample.

From the cysteine through the phenylalanine, the CDR3 covers 14 amino acids. Kept here is only the CDR3 DNA, which spans 42 bases and is read in frame from base 1. CDR1 and CDR2 were assigned from the germline V gene as MDHEN and SYDVKM. V sheds 5 bases and J sheds 4 bases, leaving 14 bases between their ends. With respect to this clone: This clone's antigen is unknown. Base-call qualities are not available, and no considerably larger clone is one nucleotide away.

This receptor was identified in a human donor with COVID-19, enrolled during active disease. The donor label of this sample is uncertain. The chain is encoded by TRBV28 joined to TRBJ1-2, with no confidently assigned D gene. The sample was peripheral blood. This receptor carries the CDR3 CASSNSPESYGYTF. The nucleotide sequence is given as TGTGCCAGCAGTAATTCTCCAGAAAGCTATGGCTACACCTTC.